This note documents a single T cell receptor (beta chain) sequence. Its antigen is undetermined. This entry comes from a study of a mutant IDH1 vaccine in newly diagnosed glioma. Study-level information: Vaccination started 4-6 weeks after radiotherapy alone, or with temozolomide cycles. Study-level results: Apparently, pseudoprogression bore no relation to changes among the top peripheral T cell clonotypes. Immune responses induced by the vaccine were seen in roughly 93% of patients, spanning multiple MHC alleles.

Time point noted: week 47, end of study. All doses held 300 ug of mutant IDH1 20-mer peptide, with topical imiquimod. Donors' newly diagnosed IDH1-mutant WHO grade 3 or 4 astrocytomas lacked nuclear ATRX. The CDR3 totals 13 residues. In germline, CDR1 is MNHEY, CDR2 SMNVEV (reference sequence). Deletions cut 8 bases from V and 2 bases from J, with 13 bases between. TCRdb's copy holds only in-frame clones and misses some; the assay was immunoSEQ multiplex PCR. Of around 26,000 clones in the sample, roughly 82% were seen once. This chain joins TRBV27 and TRBJ2-7; a weak D match, TRBD1 (5 bases). This TCR came from a man between 35 and 55 years old with glioma. Some clones in this sample may be carry-over from other donors' samples. The material was PBMCs, obtained from a glioma patient whose treatment included an IDH1 peptide vaccine. The CDR3 loop reads CASFSTATYEQYF. The CDR3 nucleotides read TGTGCCAGCTTCTCGACAGCCACCTACGAGCAGTACTTC.